This TCR beta chain appears in the sequencing data of a study of shared clonotypes between healthy human individuals. Study-wide results and caveats: The study found 4.5% to 5% of naive CD4 clonotypes shared across a handful of donors.

Over several immunoSEQ plates, each subset's genomic DNA was distributed in even portions. The authors' processing: Quality scores were absent from the junction-only immunoSEQ sequences, so filtering differed. Produced via immunoSEQ multiplex PCR; TCRdb's table is partial and in-frame only. The V and J calls and clone size come from that table; D and trimming were worked out from the DNA. Of over 2 million clones listed, over 85% are singletons. The table lists this clone with many counts. Its matching antigen is unknown. The CDR3 is made up of 11 amino acids. Looked up from germline, CDR1 is GTSNPN and CDR2 is SVGIG (reference sequence). V gave up 4 bases and J gave up 9 bases, with 12 bases separating them.

This TCR was recovered from a man aged 18 to 30 in good health. The chain employs TRBV30 and TRBJ1-1; perhaps TRBD1 as D (5 bases). The sample comprised naive CD4+ T cells sorted from blood. Specified subset: CD45RA+ positively selected. The chain's CDR3 is CAWMDNRKAFF. For the CDR3, the DNA is TGTGCCTGGATGGACAACCGGAAAGCTTTCTTT.